The present entry profiles one T cell receptor beta chain with its context. There is no known antigen for this receptor. Base-call qualities are not available, and no considerably larger clone is one nucleotide away. These data belong to a study of CD8+ T cells in alopecia areata (dated by TCRdb to 2016 to 2019). With regard to the full study: High-throughput TCRbeta sequencing was used to examine T cell clonal expansion in alopecia areata in both the C3H/HeJ mouse model and human patients. Amplification of TCRbeta CDR3 regions was done by immunoSEQ multiplex PCR using 35 Vbeta forward primers and 13 Jbeta reverse primers. Scalp clonality was compared among normal scalp (n=4), patchy alopecia areata scalp (n=8), and alopecia totalis/universalis scalp (n=8). Human TCRbeta sequencing covered scalp tissue and sorted CD4+ and CD8+ peripheral blood T cells from patchy and totalis/universalis alopecia areata patients and healthy controls. RNA came from the PAXgene miRNA kit for fixed scalp, the miRNeasy kit for PBMCs, and the RNeasy kit for mouse skin.

Lesional scalp punch biopsies and peripheral blood were obtained from alopecia areata patients. After PBMCs were isolated by density centrifugation and stained for CD3, CD4 and CD8, a FACSAria was used to sort CD4+ and CD8+ T cells. Untreated alopecia areata patients were recruited as part of a multicenter biomarker study. For roughly five biomarker-study patients, blood CD8+ T cells were further sorted into NKG2D-low and NKG2D-high fractions. Results and caveats for the whole study, not just this receptor: Compared with normal scalp, lesional scalp had higher clonality and more expanded CD8+ clones, particularly in alopecia totalis/universalis, a pattern that suggests antigenic drive. Scalp TCR repertoire analysis is complicated because resident alphabeta T cells in normal human skin are also sequenced, whereas mouse skin is dominated by gammadelta T cells. Compared with mice, TCR sequences shared between patients were less clear, possibly partly because of HLA diversity across the patient population.

Libraries were built with the immunoSEQ multiplex PCR assay. For TCR sequencing, RNA was extracted from every sample and reverse transcribed into cDNA to serve as template. SuperScript III was used for first-strand cDNA synthesis, primed with a 2:1 mix of oligo-dT and random hexamers. A synthetic immune receptor repertoire was used to measure amplification bias, and any remaining bias was corrected computationally. The source study handled its data this way. Raw reads were preprocessed to remove errors, and CDR3 was defined by IMGT conventions from the conserved cysteine to phenylalanine. Clonality was calculated as 1 minus Shannon entropy normalized by log2 of the number of productive unique TCRs. Whether scalp clones were CD4 or CD8 was inferred by matching scalp TCRbeta sequences against CD4 and CD8 repertoires sorted from blood. TCRdb provides this immuneACCESS table in a form limited to in-frame rearrangements. Some clones are lacking; in checked studies, under half of them reflect an unresolved V gene, and why the rest are absent is not known. V, J and clone size reflect that table, while D and trimming were determined from the DNA. Within this sample are 100,000 to 130,000 clones, with under 60% of them counted one time only. Around 25% of the sample belongs to the ten largest clones.

Clipping removes 5 bases from V and 3 bases from J, with 4 as the unmatched junction base count. The germline V gene (reference sequence) specifies SEHNR as CDR1 and FQNEAQ as CDR2. Taken from cysteine to phenylalanine, the CDR3 has 13 residues. Just CDR3 DNA is preserved here, 39 bases in frame from base 1. The receptor chain draws on TRBV7-9 and TRBJ2-7, and TRBD1 matches 7 of the central bases. The sequencing input was NKG2D-low CD8+ T cells sorted from blood. What this sample's cell subset or site label stands for: sorted CD8+ NKG2D-low blood T cells. The clonotype originates from a human donor with alopecia areata. CDR3 reads: CASSDAGGYEQYF. In nucleotides, the sequence is TGTGCCAGCAGCGACGCAGGGGGCTACGAGCAGTACTTC.